This is a list of T cell receptor beta chains from one sample in a study of identical twins. TCRdb ran MiXCR on the 5' RACE reads and lists one entry per CDR3 protein. The sample contains approximately 260,000 distinct CDR3 sequences, around 15% of which appear only once. The sequenced sample was memory (CD45RO+) T cells sorted from blood. The receptor set was obtained from a woman under 30 in good health. The CDR3 runs from the conserved cysteine through the conserved F or W. The D gene is left open where the match is weak. Size values are once, few and many counts, or a class for expanded clones, and some rows have none.

j_gene: TRBJ2-7; v_gene: TRBV3-1; d_gene: -; abundance: few; CDR3nt: TGTGCCAGCAGCCAAAGGGCGAGGCAGTACTTC; CDR3aa: CASSQRARQYF
j_gene: TRBJ2-1; v_gene: TRBV20-1; d_gene: -; abundance: few; CDR3nt: TGCAGTGCTAGAGTGGTCTACTACAATGAGCAGTTCTTC; CDR3aa: CSARVVYYNEQFF
j_gene: TRBJ2-1; v_gene: TRBV7-2; d_gene: -; abundance: few; CDR3nt: TGTGCCAGCAGCTTCGACAGGATAAGCAATGAGCAGTTCTTC; CDR3aa: CASSFDRISNEQFF
j_gene: TRBJ2-3; v_gene: TRBV20-1; d_gene: -; abundance: few; CDR3nt: TGCAGTGCTTCGTCCGGGACCCTCACAGATACGCAGTATTTT; CDR3aa: CSASSGTLTDTQYF
j_gene: TRBJ2-7; v_gene: TRBV7-2; d_gene: TRBD2; abundance: -; CDR3nt: TGTGCCAGCAGCTCCTCTAGCGGCCGCTCCTACGAGCAGTACTTC; CDR3aa: CASSSSSGRSYEQYF
j_gene: TRBJ1-4; v_gene: TRBV7-6; d_gene: -; abundance: -; CDR3nt: TGTGCCAGCAGCTTAGGGGATGCGAATGAAAAACTGTTTTTT; CDR3aa: CASSLGDANEKLFF
j_gene: TRBJ1-1; v_gene: TRBV2; d_gene: -; abundance: few; CDR3nt: TGTGCCAGCAGTGAGCAGAGGGGGAACACTGAAGCTTTCTTT; CDR3aa: CASSEQRGNTEAFF
j_gene: TRBJ2-6; v_gene: TRBV27; d_gene: -; abundance: -; CDR3nt: TGTGCCAGCAGTCCCTCCGTCCGGGCTAGCGTGTTCTCTGGGGCCAACGTCCTGACTTTC; CDR3aa: CASSPSVRASVFSGANVLTF
j_gene: TRBJ2-1; v_gene: TRBV20-1; d_gene: -; abundance: -; CDR3nt: TGCAGTGCTTCTTCCCCCGGGGGTGAGCAGTTCTTC; CDR3aa: CSASSPGGEQFF
j_gene: TRBJ1-1; v_gene: TRBV5-1; d_gene: TRBD1; abundance: many; CDR3nt: TGCGCCAGCAGCTATGCACAGGGGGCTGACACTGAAGCTTTCTTT; CDR3aa: CASSYAQGADTEAFF
j_gene: TRBJ1-2; v_gene: TRBV20-1; d_gene: -; abundance: -; CDR3nt: TGCAGTGCTCGAACAGGGAACTATGGCTACACCTTC; CDR3aa: CSARTGNYGYTF
j_gene: TRBJ2-1; v_gene: TRBV3-1; d_gene: TRBD2; abundance: -; CDR3nt: TGTGCCAGCAGCCAAGATCGCGGGCTAGCGGTAAACAATGAGCAGTTCTTC; CDR3aa: CASSQDRGLAVNNEQFF
j_gene: TRBJ2-7; v_gene: TRBV6-2/TRBV6-3; d_gene: -; abundance: few; CDR3nt: TGTGCCAGCAGTGGACGGGTCCGGGAGCAGTACTTC; CDR3aa: CASSGRVREQYF
j_gene: TRBJ2-5; v_gene: TRBV30; d_gene: -; abundance: -; CDR3nt: TGTGCCTGGAGTGTAGGGGGGGCGGCCGAAGAGACCCAGTACTTC; CDR3aa: CAWSVGGAAEETQYF
j_gene: TRBJ2-2; v_gene: TRBV5-1; d_gene: -; abundance: many; CDR3nt: TGCGCCAGCAGCTTGCTTACCAGGAGGGACACCGGGGAGCTGTTTTTT; CDR3aa: CASSLLTRRDTGELFF
j_gene: TRBJ2-2; v_gene: TRBV5-4; d_gene: TRBD2; abundance: few; CDR3nt: TGTGCCAGCAGCCTTCGACTAGCGGGAGAGGAACAGCTGTTTTTT; CDR3aa: CASSLRLAGEEQLFF
j_gene: TRBJ2-5; v_gene: TRBV4-2; d_gene: TRBD2; abundance: many; CDR3nt: TGTGCCAGCAGCCGACGACTAGCGGGGGATTCCCAAGAGACCCAGTACTTC; CDR3aa: CASSRRLAGDSQETQYF
j_gene: TRBJ2-2; v_gene: TRBV5-1; d_gene: TRBD2; abundance: -; CDR3nt: TGCGCCAGCAGCTTCGGGCAGCGGGACTCCACCGGGGAGCTGTTTTTT; CDR3aa: CASSFGQRDSTGELFF
j_gene: TRBJ2-7; v_gene: TRBV5-1; d_gene: -; abundance: -; CDR3nt: TGCGCCAGCAGCTTGGATACAGGGTTCTCCTACGAGCAGTACTTC; CDR3aa: CASSLDTGFSYEQYF
j_gene: TRBJ1-1; v_gene: TRBV18; d_gene: TRBD1; abundance: -; CDR3nt: TGTGCCAGCTCACCCAAGACAGGGCAGAACACTGAAGCTTTCTTT; CDR3aa: CASSPKTGQNTEAFF
j_gene: TRBJ1-2; v_gene: TRBV13; d_gene: TRBD1; abundance: -; CDR3nt: TGTGCCAGCAGCTTGAACAGGGGGCGAAATGGCTACACCTTC; CDR3aa: CASSLNRGRNGYTF
j_gene: TRBJ1-1; v_gene: TRBV6-1; d_gene: -; abundance: -; CDR3nt: TGTGCCAGCAGGGCGGGGGGTCGGAACACTGAAGCTTTCTTT; CDR3aa: CASRAGGRNTEAFF
j_gene: TRBJ2-3; v_gene: TRBV29-1; d_gene: -; abundance: -; CDR3nt: TGCAGCGTTGATATTCGGGCAGAAACTTTCACAGATACGCAGTATTTT; CDR3aa: CSVDIRAETFTDTQYF
j_gene: TRBJ2-2; v_gene: TRBV5-1; d_gene: -; abundance: many; CDR3nt: TGCGCCAGCAGCTCCACAGGGTACACCGGGGAGCTGTTTTTT; CDR3aa: CASSSTGYTGELFF
j_gene: TRBJ1-2; v_gene: TRBV7-9; d_gene: -; abundance: -; CDR3nt: TGTGCCAGCAGCTTAGCGAGTCTGGGTAGAGGCTACACCTTC; CDR3aa: CASSLASLGRGYTF
j_gene: TRBJ2-7; v_gene: TRBV20-1; d_gene: -; abundance: -; CDR3nt: TGCAGTGCTAGGTCCCCAGGGATCGGAGCCTACGAGCAGTACTTC; CDR3aa: CSARSPGIGAYEQYF
j_gene: TRBJ2-7; v_gene: TRBV20-1; d_gene: -; abundance: few; CDR3nt: TGCAGTGCCGTCCGAGGTGACTCCCGTTCATACGAGCAGTACTTC; CDR3aa: CSAVRGDSRSYEQYF